The 8 T cell receptor beta chains below all came from one sample that was sequenced in a study of T cells after yellow fever vaccination. TCRdb reprocessed the 5' RACE reads via MiXCR and lists one record per CDR3 protein. In the table there are 300,000 to 400,000 distinct CDR3 sequences, about 4% of which are singletons. The sample consisted of PBMCs, taken 5 days after the yellow fever booster vaccination. The source is a man in his late teens or twenties who received the YFV17D yellow fever vaccine.

This clonotype has just a few counts. This chain connects TRBV6-5 to TRBJ1-4; weak D call: TRBD1 (6 bases). This CDR3 is 16 amino acids long. Germline V gives CDR1 MNHEY, CDR2 SVGAGI. Trimming took 0 bases from V and 8 from J, leaving 16 bases between them. The CDR3 nucleotides read TGTGCCAGCAGTTACTCGGGGGCGCCGGTCCCCGAAAAACTGTTTTTT. It specifies CASSYSGAPVPEKLFF.

At least ten counts were recorded for this clonotype. The V call is TRBV29-1, the J call TRBJ1-1; 9 bases agree with TRBD1. CDR1 is SQVTM and CDR2 is ANQGSEA in the germline V gene. The CDR3 has 13 residues. The J segment lost 4 bases and the V segment lost 4 bases, leaving 4 bases of the junction unmatched. CDR3 region: CSVARTGVTEAFF. CDR3 nucleotide sequence: TGCAGCGTTGCCCGGACAGGGGTCACTGAAGCTTTCTTT.

The gene calls are TRBV5-1 and TRBJ1-2; the D gene is possibly TRBD1 (5 bases). The CDR3 has 14 amino acids. Germline V gene data show CDR1 as SGHRS and CDR2 as YFSETQ. V lost 3 bases and J 6 bases, leaving 15 bases between the germline ends. In nucleotides, the CDR3 is TGCGCCAGCAGCTGGGGGGGACTAACGGATGGCTACACCTTC. As protein: CASSWGGLTDGYTF.

At least ten counts were recorded for this clonotype. J is TRBJ2-2 and V is TRBV27, with unresolved D. CDR1 and CDR2 (germline): MNHEY, SMNVEV (reference sequence). Trimming took 3 bases from V and 6 from J, leaving 11 bases between them. The CDR3 sequence is 14 residues long. This CDR3 is CASSFSAVSGELFF. In DNA, the CDR3 is TGTGCCAGCAGTTTCTCCGCCGTGTCCGGGGAGCTGTTTTTT.

The chain recombines TRBV10-2 with TRBJ2-5; TRBD2 agrees at 10 bases. The CDR3 runs to 15 residues. J gave up 4 bases and V 6 bases, and 8 bases lay outside the gene matches. Germline V lookup: CDR1 WSHSY, CDR2 SAAADI. CDR3 DNA sequence: TGCGCCAGCAGCGATCGACTAGCGGGTCGAGAGACCCAGTACTTC. Protein: CASSDRLAGRETQYF.

In its sample, this clonotype was seen a few times. The V call is TRBV24-1, the J call TRBJ1-1; no definite D call. The V gene's germline CDR1 is KGHDR and CDR2 SFDVKD. V lost 3 bases, J lost 14 bases, and 15 bases lay in between. This CDR3 region has 12 residues. The CDR3: CATSDASEVLFF. The CDR3 DNA is TGTGCCACCAGTGATGCCTCGGAAGTCCTATTCTTT.

This clonotype was recorded a few times. The genes are TRBV29-1 and TRBJ2-7; 11 bases match TRBD1. In germline, CDR1 is SQVTM, CDR2 ANQGSEA. This CDR3 has 13 residues. After removal of 7 bases from V and 5 bases from J, the junction contained 7 bases not matched to a gene. This CDR3 reads CSAGQGVAHEQYF. The CDR3 bases are TGCAGCGCGGGACAGGGGGTGGCCCACGAGCAGTACTTC.

This clonotype was detected only a few times. The gene calls are TRBV5-1 and TRBJ1-2; no clear D gene. The CDR3 has 14 residues. CDR1 and CDR2 from the germline V gene are SGHRS and YFSETQ. The V end lost 4 bases, the J end lost 8 bases, and 18 bases lay between the germline ends. CDR3 DNA sequence: TGCGCCAGCAGCAGGACCCGGACCTTGGAAGGCTACACCTTC. As protein: CASSRTRTLEGYTF.